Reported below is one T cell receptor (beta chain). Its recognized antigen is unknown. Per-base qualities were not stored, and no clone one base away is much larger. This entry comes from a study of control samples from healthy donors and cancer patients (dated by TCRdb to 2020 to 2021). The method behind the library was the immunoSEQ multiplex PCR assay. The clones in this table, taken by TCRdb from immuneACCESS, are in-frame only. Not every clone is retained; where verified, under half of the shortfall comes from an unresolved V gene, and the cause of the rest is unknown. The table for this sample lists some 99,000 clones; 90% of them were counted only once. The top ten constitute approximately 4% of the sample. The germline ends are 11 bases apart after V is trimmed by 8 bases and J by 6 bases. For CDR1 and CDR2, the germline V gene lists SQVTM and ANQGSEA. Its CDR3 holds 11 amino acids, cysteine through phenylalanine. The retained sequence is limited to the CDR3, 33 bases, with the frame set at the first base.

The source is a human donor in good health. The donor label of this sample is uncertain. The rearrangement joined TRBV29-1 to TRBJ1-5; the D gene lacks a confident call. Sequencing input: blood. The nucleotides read TGCAGCCCCGGCTGGTGTCAGCCCCAGCATTTT. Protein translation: CSPGWCQPQHF.